The 24 T cell receptor beta chains presented below share a single source sample, sequenced in a study of blood T cell repertoires in COVID-19. The repertoire was sequenced with immunoSEQ multiplex PCR; TCRdb's copy has only in-frame clones and lacks some. The data contain around 200,000 clones, approximately 90% of them singletons. The sequenced sample was peripheral blood. The receptor set was obtained from a man in his sixties who had recovered from COVID-19.

The gene calls are TRBV29-1 and TRBJ1-5, with D hard to call. V was shortened by 7 bases and J by 7 bases, with 14 bases between the two germline ends. CDR1 is SQVTM, CDR2 ANQGSEA, per germline. The CDR3 loop spans 12 amino acids. DNA of the CDR3: TGCAGCGCCCAGGCGGGTCTCCAGCCCCAGCATTTT. It yields the protein CSAQAGLQPQHF.

This clone was found a few times. This sequence joins TRBV19 and TRBJ1-3; D not resolved. Germline CDR1 is LNHDA and CDR2 is SQIVND (reference sequence). This CDR3 has 14 amino acids. Trimming cost V 3 bases and J 0 bases, with 6 bases left between them. CDR3 protein: CASSIRLSGNTIYF. CDR3 nucleotides: TGTGCCAGTAGTATCCGTCTCTCTGGAAACACCATATATTTT.

The rearrangement links TRBV29-1 to TRBJ2-7, with 8 bases fitting TRBD1. V shed 6 bases, J shed 2 bases, and the junction held 3 bases outside the gene matches. The CDR3 is 12 residues long. Germline CDR1 and CDR2: SQVTM and ANQGSEA. The CDR3 loop is CSVKQGAYEQYF. The CDR3 coding sequence is TGCAGCGTAAAACAGGGGGCCTACGAGCAGTACTTC.

This clone was picked up one time. The chain couples TRBV30 to TRBJ2-1, with 8 nucleotides matching TRBD2. Trimming at V came to 3 bases and at J to 6 bases, leaving 13 bases not matched to a gene. Looked up from germline, CDR1 is GTSNPN and CDR2 is SVGIG (reference sequence). This CDR3 has 16 amino acids. CDR3 DNA: TGTGCCTGGAGCCCACGGGGGAGCGGGAGTTTCAATGAGCAGTTCTTC. This encodes CAWSPRGSGSFNEQFF.

This clone was counted a single time. The chain links TRBV7-8 to TRBJ1-1; D is unresolved. Germline V gene sequence: CDR1 SGHVS, CDR2 FQNEAQ. The CDR3 totals 11 residues. V dropped 5 bases and J dropped 8 bases, with 9 bases sitting between them. This chain's CDR3 is CASSLQMEAFF. CDR3 in DNA: TGTGCCAGCAGCCTCCAGATGGAAGCTTTCTTT.

The chain carries TRBV18 and TRBJ1-1; D not certain. Germline assignment: CDR1 KGHSH and CDR2 LQKENI. Trimming took 0 bases from V and 0 from J, leaving 8 bases between them. CDR3 length: 15 residues. CDR3 protein: CASSPPNSMNTEAFF. In nucleotides, the CDR3 is TGTGCCAGCTCACCACCGAACAGCATGAACACTGAAGCTTTCTTT.

The rearrangement links TRBV19 to TRBJ1-2; D gene ambiguous. CDR1 LNHDA and CDR2 SQIVND come from the germline V gene (reference sequence). V was shortened by 7 bases and J by 4 bases, with 13 bases between the two germline ends. The CDR3 is made up of 13 amino acids. Here the CDR3 DNA reads TGTGCCAGTAAGGAGGCAAATCTCTATGGCTACACCTTC. The encoded protein is CASKEANLYGYTF. Full variable domain (rest looked up from reference TRBV19 and TRBJ1-2): DGGITQSPKYLFRKEGQNVTLSCEQNLNHDAMYWYRQDPGQGLRLIYYSQIVNDFQKGDIAEGYSVSREKKESFPLTVTSAQKNPTAFYLCASKEANLYGYTFGSGTRLTVV.

The rearrangement uses TRBV2 and TRBJ1-5, with D possibly matching TRBD1 (5 bases). Between the trimmed V and J ends, which lost 3 bases and 6 bases, there was a span of 12 bases. The germline V gene encodes CDR1 SNHLY and CDR2 FYNNEI. The CDR3 is 14 residues long. CDR3 protein: CASSETDTSQPQHF. The CDR3 DNA sequence: TGTGCCAGCAGTGAGACAGATACAAGTCAGCCCCAGCATTTT.

This clone occurred once. J is TRBJ2-5 and V is TRBV30; the match to TRBD2 covers 11 bases. The germline gives CDR1 GTSNPN, CDR2 SVGIG (reference sequence). V was pared by 0 bases and J by 2 bases, with 8 bases of the junction left unmatched. The CDR3 length is 17 residues. The CDR3 here is CAWSVFTGLAAQETQYF. In DNA, the CDR3 is TGTGCCTGGAGTGTATTTACGGGACTAGCGGCTCAAGAGACCCAGTACTTC.

The chain couples TRBV10-3 to TRBJ1-1; 7 bases agree with TRBD1. In germline, CDR1 is ENHRY, CDR2 SYGVKD. The CDR3 is 16 amino acids. Trimming cost V 4 bases and J 7 bases; bases outside gene matches: 15. Here the CDR3 reads CAISVNRGGFGHEAFF. The CDR3 bases are TGTGCCATCAGTGTAAACAGGGGTGGTTTCGGCCATGAAGCTTTCTTT.

The chain employs TRBV7-8 and TRBJ1-1; 7 positions match TRBD1. The CDR3 loop spans 15 amino acids. Per the germline V gene, CDR1 is SGHVS and CDR2 is FQNEAQ. V was pared by 5 bases and J by 5 bases, with 11 bases of the junction left unmatched. CDR3: CASSVTQGKSTEAFF. CDR3 nucleotide sequence: TGTGCCAGCAGCGTAACACAGGGGAAGAGTACTGAAGCTTTCTTT.

This chain connects TRBV6-1 to TRBJ2-7, with 9 nucleotides matching TRBD2. The CDR3 extends over 14 amino acids. The V gene end was trimmed by 2 bases and the J gene end by 6 bases; junction bases not matched to a gene: 5. The V gene's germline CDR1 is MNHNS and CDR2 SASEGT. In nucleotides, the CDR3 is TGTGCCAGCAGTGAAAACCTAGCGGGGAGCGAGCAGTACTTC. Its protein product is CASSENLAGSEQYF.

The gene calls are TRBV7-2 and TRBJ1-1; D is unresolved. Germline CDR1 SGHTA, CDR2 FQGNSA. V was clipped by 4 bases and J by 0 bases, with 6 bases between them. CDR3 length: 13 residues. Written as DNA, the CDR3 is TGTGCCAGCAGCTCGTTCTTGAACACTGAAGCTTTCTTT. Protein: CASSSFLNTEAFF.

This clone was observed a single time. The chain uses TRBV7-2 and TRBJ2-1; the match to TRBD2 covers 10 bases. Germline V gives CDR1 SGHTA, CDR2 FQGNSA. The CDR3 contains 14 residues. After removal of 5 bases from V and 4 bases from J, the junction contained 2 bases not matched to a gene. This chain's CDR3 is CASSPGLAYNEQFF. The CDR3, as DNA: TGTGCCAGCAGCCCGGGACTAGCGTACAATGAGCAGTTCTTC.

Here the CDR3 reads CASSIFSSGSSYNEQFF. The CDR3 DNA reads TGTGCCAGTAGTATTTTTTCTAGCGGGAGTTCCTACAATGAGCAGTTCTTC. The V and J genes are TRBV19 and TRBJ2-1; TRBD2 agrees at 10 bases. There are 17 residues in the CDR3. Per the germline V gene, CDR1 is LNHDA and CDR2 is SQIVND (reference sequence). Losses at the gene ends were 3 bases for V and 1 base for J; bases not matched to a gene: 6.

The chain employs TRBV9 and TRBJ1-1; D gene ambiguous. The germline V gene encodes CDR1 SGDLS and CDR2 YYNGEE. This CDR3 is built from 14 residues. V lost 4 bases and J 4 bases, leaving 14 bases between the germline ends. The CDR3 is CASSWQQDPTEAFF. DNA of the CDR3: TGTGCCAGCAGCTGGCAGCAGGATCCCACTGAAGCTTTCTTT.

V is TRBV28 and J is TRBJ1-5; tentatively, D is TRBD1 (5 bases). Trimming shortened V by 4 bases and J by 5 bases, and 15 bases separated the two germline ends. Germline CDR1 is MDHEN and CDR2 is SYDVKM. This CDR3 has 15 residues. Here the CDR3 DNA reads TGTGCCAGCAGTTCGACAGCATCAGGATATCAGCCCCAGCATTTT. Translation: CASSSTASGYQPQHF.

This clone was seen a single time. The chain combines TRBV11-3 with TRBJ2-2, with 11 bases lining up with TRBD2. With V trimmed by 4 bases and J by 4 bases, 2 bases remained unmatched. The germline CDR1 and CDR2 sequences are SGHNT and YENEEA. This CDR3 has 15 residues. Here the CDR3 reads CASSWTSGPTGELFF. CDR3 sequence (DNA): TGTGCCAGCAGCTGGACTAGCGGGCCCACCGGGGAGCTGTTTTTT.

In DNA form, the CDR3 reads TGCGCCAGCAGCCAAACAGGGGTATATACTGAAGCTTTCTTT. Its protein product is CASSQTGVYTEAFF. The V and J genes are TRBV5-1 and TRBJ1-1, with 7 bases lining up with TRBD1. V lost 4 bases to trimming and J lost 5 bases; unmatched junction nucleotides: 8. Germline V CDR1 and CDR2: SGHRS, YFSETQ. This CDR3 comprises 14 residues.

The rearrangement uses TRBV7-2 and TRBJ1-5; D uncertain. This CDR3 is built from 14 residues. The germline V and J ends were trimmed by 4 bases and 2 bases, with 9 bases remaining between them. Per germline, CDR1 SGHTA and CDR2 FQGNSA. This chain's CDR3 is CASSSSLGNQPQHF. CDR3 DNA: TGTGCCAGCAGCTCGTCCTTAGGCAATCAGCCCCAGCATTTT.

In its sample, this clone was seen once. The rearrangement links TRBV28 to TRBJ2-7; 8 bases align to TRBD2. The germline V gene encodes CDR1 MDHEN and CDR2 SYDVKM. V lost 7 bases and J lost 2; bases outside the gene matches: 13. This CDR3 region has 16 residues. This CDR3 is CASTKSRTSFTYEQYF. DNA of the CDR3: TGTGCCAGCACTAAGTCTAGGACTAGCTTTACCTACGAGCAGTACTTC.

CDR3 DNA sequence: TGTGCCACCAGTGAAAGCGGGGGGGCCTCGTCCTACAATGAGCAGTTCTTC. Translating gives CATSESGGASSYNEQFF. The rearrangement joins TRBV24-1 to TRBJ2-1; 10 nucleotides align to TRBD2. Losses at the gene ends were 4 bases for V and 1 base for J; bases not matched to a gene: 6. The CDR3 loop spans 17 amino acids. Looked up from germline, CDR1 is KGHDR and CDR2 is SFDVKD.

The rearrangement joins TRBV19 to TRBJ2-5; 7 nucleotides agree with TRBD1. The CDR3 is 14 amino acids. Trimming at V came to 5 bases and at J to 5 bases, leaving 8 bases not matched to a gene. CDR1 and CDR2 (germline): LNHDA, SQIVND (reference sequence). The CDR3 here is CASSARTGGETQYF. The CDR3, as DNA: TGTGCCAGTAGTGCGCGGACAGGCGGGGAGACCCAGTACTTC. Using reference TRBV19 and TRBJ2-5 for the parts outside the CDR3, the full variable domain is DGGITQSPKYLFRKEGQNVTLSCEQNLNHDAMYWYRQDPGQGLRLIYYSQIVNDFQKGDIAEGYSVSREKKESFPLTVTSAQKNPTAFYLCASSARTGGETQYFGPGTRLLVL.

J is TRBJ2-3 and V is TRBV5-4; D remains unclear. Between the trimmed V and J ends, which lost 0 bases and 4 bases, there was a span of 9 bases. Germline lookup yields CDR1 SGHNT and CDR2 YYREEE (reference sequence). CDR3 length equals 14 residues. The CDR3 DNA reads TGTGCCAGCAGCTTGGATAGTTTGGCAGATACGCAGTATTTT. Translated: CASSLDSLADTQYF.